The 16 T cell receptor beta chains reported below all come from one sample, sequenced in a study of blood T cell repertoires in COVID-19. The assay was immunoSEQ multiplex PCR, and TCRdb's table has in-frame clones only and misses some. The sample consists of more than 10,000 clones, around 80% of them appearing once. The sequencing sample was made of peripheral blood. These receptors were obtained from a human donor in a cohort sampled during active COVID-19.

This chain uses TRBV6-5 with TRBJ1-1; 9 bases agree with TRBD1. J lost 4 bases, V lost 2 bases, and 5 bases had no gene match. CDR3 length: 15 amino acids. The germline CDR1 and CDR2 sequences are MNHEY and SVGAGI. The DNA for the CDR3 is TGTGCCAGCAGTTACCCGACAGGGGGGGTCACTGAAGCTTTCTTT. The encoded protein is CASSYPTGGVTEAFF.

The chain combines TRBV3-1 (or the pseudogene TRBV3-2) with TRBJ1-6; possibly TRBD1 for D (5 bases). From germline, CDR1 is LGHDT and CDR2 YNNKEL (reference sequence). The CDR3 runs to 13 residues. V was trimmed by 4 bases and J by 13 bases, leaving 14 bases between them. CDR3 region: CASSPNDRGPLHF. For the CDR3, the DNA is TGTGCCAGCAGCCCCAACGACAGAGGCCCCCTCCACTTT.

The gene calls are TRBV12-3 or TRBV12-4 and TRBJ1-1; 8 bases match TRBD1. This CDR3 has 13 amino acids. Trimming at V came to 6 bases and at J to 4 bases, leaving 4 bases not matched to a gene. Here the CDR3 reads CASSRDRGTEAFF. In DNA form, the CDR3 reads TGTGCCAGCAGCCGCGACAGGGGCACTGAAGCTTTCTTT.

The chain carries TRBV5-8 and TRBJ1-1; 8 bases align to TRBD1. In germline, CDR1 is SGHTS, CDR2 YDEGEE. Germline trimming cut 1 base from V and 5 bases from J; bases unmatched to any gene: 10. This CDR3 comprises 16 residues. CDR3 sequence (DNA): TGTGCCAGCAGCTTGTATGGACAGGGAGAGAGGACTGAAGCTTTCTTT. Translation: CASSLYGQGERTEAFF.

The chain carries TRBV7-2 and TRBJ1-1; D remains ambiguous. The V gene's germline CDR1 is SGHTA and CDR2 FQGNSA. Trimming stripped 2 bases from V and 10 bases from J, with 8 bases between. This CDR3 comprises 11 residues. CDR3 in DNA: TGTGCCAGCAGCTTACTTAGCGGAGCTTTCTTT. This translates into CASSLLSGAFF.

This clone was found a few times. The chain uses TRBV4-2 and TRBJ1-3, with D perhaps TRBD1 (5 bases). The CDR3 has 17 amino acids. The V end lost 3 bases, the J end lost 0 bases, and 15 bases lay between the germline ends. Germline V gene lookup returns CDR1 LGHNA and CDR2 YNFKEQ. CDR3 DNA: TGTGCCAGCAGCCATGATCGCGGGACCTCCTCTGGAAACACCATATATTTT. Translating gives CASSHDRGTSSGNTIYF.

The rearrangement joins TRBV5-1 to TRBJ1-1, with D possibly matching TRBD1 (5 bases). CDR1 is SGHRS, CDR2 YFSETQ, per germline. Trimming took off 4 bases at V and 6 bases at J, with 19 bases between the two ends. The CDR3 totals 15 residues. Written as DNA, the CDR3 is TGCGCCAGCAGCCCCCCGGCAGGGATCTTCGCTGAAGCTTTCTTT. It yields the protein CASSPPAGIFAEAFF.

Only one count was recorded for this clone. This sequence joins TRBV6-5 and TRBJ1-6, with D possibly being TRBD1 (5 bases). CDR1 and CDR2 (germline): MNHEY, SVGAGI. Deletions cut 6 bases from V and 7 bases from J, with 10 bases between. The CDR3 sequence is 13 residues long. The CDR3 region has the DNA TGTGCCAGCAGACGTTCAGGGAATTCACCCCTCCACTTT. Translated: CASRRSGNSPLHF.

This chain links TRBV7-9 with TRBJ2-7, with a weak D call TRBD2 (5 bases). This CDR3 spans 14 amino acids. The germline V and J ends were trimmed by 4 bases and 5 bases, with 15 bases remaining between them. Germline assignment: CDR1 SEHNR and CDR2 FQNEAQ (reference sequence). The CDR3 coding sequence is TGTGCCAGCAGCTCCGGGGTTCTTCCCAACGAGCAGTACTTC. It specifies CASSSGVLPNEQYF.

The chain joins TRBV4-1 to TRBJ2-1, with TRBD1 as a possible D gene (6 bases). The CDR3 extends over 15 amino acids. The germline gives CDR1 MGHRA, CDR2 YSYEKL. V gave up 4 bases and J gave up 10 bases, with 20 bases separating them. The CDR3 protein is CASSPTGSKSKEQFF. The DNA for the CDR3 is TGCGCCAGCAGCCCAACAGGGTCGAAGAGCAAGGAGCAGTTCTTC.

This rearrangement joins TRBV6-5 to TRBJ1-2; D is unresolved. Trimming cost V 5 bases and J 2 bases, with 6 bases left between them. The CDR3 covers 12 residues. Germline assignment: CDR1 MNHEY and CDR2 SVGAGI. The CDR3 loop reads CASSQANYGYTF. CDR3 nucleotides: TGTGCCAGCAGTCAGGCGAACTATGGCTACACCTTC.

The J gene is TRBJ1-5, the V gene TRBV6-2 or TRBV6-3, with 10 positions matching TRBD1. This CDR3 is 19 amino acids long. The germline gives CDR1 MNHEY, CDR2 SVGEGT. V gave up 2 bases and J gave up 0 bases; unmatched junction bases: 10. The CDR3 sequence is CASSYSRRQGAYSNQPQHF. CDR3 coding DNA: TGTGCCAGCAGTTACAGCAGGAGACAGGGGGCTTATAGCAATCAGCCCCAGCATTTT.

This clone has a single count. The genes are TRBV7-9 and TRBJ2-4, with D tentatively TRBD1 (6 bases). CDR1 SEHNR and CDR2 FQNEAQ come from the germline V gene (reference sequence). V lost 0 bases to trimming and J lost 11 bases, with 8 bases between them. The length of the CDR3 is 12 residues. The CDR3 DNA reads TGTGCCAGCAGCTTAGCCCAGGGGCTTCAGTACTTC. This gives the protein CASSLAQGLQYF.

The J gene is TRBJ1-5, the V gene TRBV19; D is uncertain. The CDR3 totals 13 residues. Germline lookup yields CDR1 LNHDA and CDR2 SQIVND (reference sequence). V gave up 5 bases and J gave up 4 bases, with 9 bases separating them. The CDR3 DNA reads as TGTGCCAGTAGTGCCCAGGAAAATCAGCCCCAGCATTTT. This sequence encodes CASSAQENQPQHF.

This clone was seen more than once but under ten times. The rearrangement uses TRBV5-1 and TRBJ1-2, with TRBD1 matching over 8 bases. The CDR3 covers 13 residues. Germline loops: CDR1 SGHRS, CDR2 YFSETQ. Trimming cost V 3 bases and J 4 bases; bases outside gene matches: 2. The CDR3 DNA is TGCGCCAGCAGCTCAGGGGGCGGCTATGGCTACACCTTC. As protein: CASSSGGGYGYTF. Complete variable domain (other parts from reference TRBV5-1 and TRBJ1-2): KAGVTQTPRYLIKTRGQQVTLSCSPISGHRSVSWYQQTPGQGLQFLFEYFSETQRNKGNFPGRFSGRQFSNSRSEMNVSTLELGDSALYLCASSSGGGYGYTFGSGTRLTVV.

V gene TRBV9 combines with J gene TRBJ1-4, with 8 bases that match TRBD1. With 2 bases clipped from V and 4 bases from J, the junction kept 4 bases outside the gene matches. This CDR3 contains 15 residues. Looked up from germline, CDR1 is SGDLS and CDR2 is YYNGEE. The CDR3 spells CASSVTGGGNEKLFF. CDR3 bases: TGTGCCAGCAGCGTCACAGGGGGAGGTAATGAAAAACTGTTTTTT.